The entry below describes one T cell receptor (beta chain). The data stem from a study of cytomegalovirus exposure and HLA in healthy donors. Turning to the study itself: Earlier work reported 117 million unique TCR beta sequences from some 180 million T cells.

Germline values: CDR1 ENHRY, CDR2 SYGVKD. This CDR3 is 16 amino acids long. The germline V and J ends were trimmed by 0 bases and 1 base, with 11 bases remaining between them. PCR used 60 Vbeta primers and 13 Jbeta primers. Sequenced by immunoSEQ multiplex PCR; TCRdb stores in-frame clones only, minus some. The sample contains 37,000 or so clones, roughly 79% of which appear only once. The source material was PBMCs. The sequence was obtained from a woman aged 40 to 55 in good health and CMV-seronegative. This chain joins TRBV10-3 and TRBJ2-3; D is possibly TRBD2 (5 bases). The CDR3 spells CAISESIARRTDTQYF. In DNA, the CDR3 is TGTGCCATCAGTGAGTCAATAGCGAGGCGCACAGATACGCAGTATTTT.